The 18 T cell receptor beta chains in this list originate from one sample, sequenced in a study of blood T cell repertoires in COVID-19. Profiling relied on immunoSEQ multiplex PCR, and the TCRdb table lists in-frame clones only, not all of them. The data hold roughly 120,000 clones, with 80% to 95% observed a single time. Sequencing used peripheral blood. These receptors came from a man aged 45-65 years with COVID-19, enrolled during active disease.

The rearrangement links TRBV29-1 to TRBJ2-1; D may be TRBD2 (6 bases). In germline, CDR1 is SQVTM, CDR2 ANQGSEA. The CDR3 totals 13 residues. V was cut by 4 bases and J by 3 bases, with 10 bases left in between. CDR3 bases: TGCAGCGTTGCTCGGGGGAACTACAATGAGCAGTTCTTC. Amino acids: CSVARGNYNEQFF.

The chain has TRBV9 and TRBJ2-3; no firm D call. CDR3 length: 14 residues. V lost 1 base to trimming and J lost 6 bases, with 12 bases between them. The germline CDR1 and CDR2 sequences are SGDLS and YYNGEE. CDR3 nucleotide sequence: TGTGCCAGCAGCGTACACCCAGTCTCCGATACGCAGTATTTT. Protein sequence: CASSVHPVSDTQYF.

The chain employs TRBV3-1 (or the pseudogene TRBV3-2) and TRBJ2-3; 15 bases agree with TRBD2. CDR1 and CDR2 (germline): LGHDT, YNNKEL (reference sequence). The CDR3 runs 16 residues. V shed 4 bases and J 7 bases; nucleotides not matched to a gene: 6. The CDR3 region is CASSLRTSGRANTQYF. The CDR3 nucleotides read TGTGCCAGCAGCCTTCGGACTAGCGGGAGGGCTAATACGCAGTATTTT.

The rearrangement joins TRBV7-6 to TRBJ2-5; 12 bases line up with TRBD2. Germline-derived CDR1 and CDR2 are SGHVS and FNYEAQ. CDR3 length equals 19 residues. V lost 1 base and J lost 4; bases outside the gene matches: 13. The DNA of the CDR3 is TGTGCCAGCAGCTTAGGGTCCCGACTAGCGGGAGTAGGGGGAGAGACCCAGTACTTC. Protein product: CASSLGSRLAGVGGETQYF.

J is TRBJ1-1 and V is TRBV6-2 or TRBV6-3; D is ambiguous. V lost 2 bases to trimming and J lost 3 bases, with 10 bases between them. The germline V gene has CDR1 MNHEY and CDR2 SVGEGT. The CDR3 runs to 14 residues. The CDR3 bases are TGTGCCAGCAGTTACCTCGGGGATCACACTGAAGCTTTCTTT. Its protein is CASSYLGDHTEAFF.

The chain joins TRBV5-4 to TRBJ2-2; 9 nucleotides align to TRBD1. The CDR3 runs 15 residues. Germline V CDR1 and CDR2: SGHNT, YYREEE (reference sequence). The V segment lost 4 bases and the J segment 4 bases; nucleotides outside the gene matches: 5. The CDR3 here is CASSRGTGSTGELFF. The CDR3 DNA follows: TGTGCCAGCAGCCGCGGGACAGGGAGCACCGGGGAGCTGTTTTTT.

This clone has only one observation. The chain combines TRBV5-1 with TRBJ2-7, with 12 bases fitting TRBD1. The junction had 13 bases not matched to a gene; V was cut back by 4 bases and J by 5 bases. Germline V gene sequence: CDR1 SGHRS, CDR2 YFSETQ. The CDR3 runs to 17 residues. The CDR3, as DNA: TGCGCCAGCAGCCTTCGGTCGGGACAGGGGGCTCTGAACGAGCAGTACTTC. Translating it yields CASSLRSGQGALNEQYF.

The chain couples TRBV7-2 to TRBJ2-5; perhaps TRBD2 as D (5 bases). Germline assignment: CDR1 SGHTA and CDR2 FQGNSA. V gave up 4 bases and J gave up 7 bases, with 7 bases separating them. The CDR3 is 11 residues long. CDR3 region: CASSSEGTQYF. The CDR3 bases are TGTGCCAGCAGCTCCGAGGGGACCCAGTACTTC.

This chain connects TRBV28 to TRBJ2-7; D might be TRBD2 (5 bases). This CDR3 has 16 residues. Looked up from germline, CDR1 is MDHEN and CDR2 is SYDVKM. Trimming took off 3 bases at V and 3 bases at J, with 18 bases between the two ends. DNA of the CDR3: TGTGCCAGCAGTTTCCACCCGACTAAGCTTCTCTACGAGCAGTACTTC. This sequence encodes CASSFHPTKLLYEQYF. The whole variable domain, remainder taken from reference TRBV28 and TRBJ2-7, is DVKVTQSSRYLVKRTGEKVFLECVQDMDHENMFWYRQDPGLGLRLIYFSYDVKMKEKGDIPEGYSVSREKKERFSLILESASTNQTSMYLCASSFHPTKLLYEQYFGPGTRLTVT.

The gene calls are TRBV9 and TRBJ2-3, with D perhaps matching TRBD2 (6 bases). Trimming left V 4 bases short and J 4 bases short, with 16 bases between. The germline gives CDR1 SGDLS, CDR2 YYNGEE. This CDR3 has 15 residues. The DNA of the CDR3 is TGTGCCAGCAGCTCCCCCGGGACGGGAGCAGATACGCAGTATTTT. Encoded protein: CASSSPGTGADTQYF.

The chain employs TRBV6-5 and TRBJ1-4; D is unclear. The germline V and J ends were trimmed by 0 bases and 8 bases, with 13 bases remaining between them. Germline V CDR1 and CDR2: MNHEY, SVGAGI. The CDR3 is made up of 15 amino acids. The CDR3 DNA sequence: TGTGCCAGCAGTTACTCGAATTCTAACCTAGAAAAACTGTTTTTT. It specifies CASSYSNSNLEKLFF.

V is TRBV9 and J is TRBJ2-5, with D perhaps TRBD2 (6 bases). Germline-derived CDR1 and CDR2 are SGDLS and YYNGEE. V was pared by 0 bases and J by 7 bases, with 16 bases between. The length of the CDR3 is 15 residues. The CDR3 sequence: CASSVGGMGTGTQYF. The CDR3 coding sequence is TGTGCCAGCAGCGTAGGCGGGATGGGCACTGGGACCCAGTACTTC.

The chain links TRBV19 to TRBJ1-5; D is unresolved. The germline CDR1 and CDR2 sequences are LNHDA and SQIVND (reference sequence). The CDR3 sequence is 15 residues long. V lost 4 bases, J lost 6 bases, and 16 bases lay in between. The CDR3 loop is CASSTLGGSSQPQHF. CDR3 DNA sequence: TGTGCCAGTAGTACTCTCGGAGGTTCAAGTCAGCCCCAGCATTTT.

The rearrangement uses TRBV19 and TRBJ2-1, with 8 bases that match TRBD2. The trim removed 4 bases at V and 2 bases at J, leaving 10 bases unmatched. The CDR3 spans 17 residues. The germline CDR1 and CDR2 sequences are LNHDA and SQIVND (reference sequence). For the CDR3, the DNA is TGTGCCAGTAGTACCTTCGGAGCGGGAGCAACCTACAATGAGCAGTTCTTC. Its protein is CASSTFGAGATYNEQFF.

The V gene is TRBV18, the J gene TRBJ1-2; 7 bases match TRBD1. In germline, CDR1 is KGHSH, CDR2 LQKENI. The junction had 8 bases not matched to a gene; V was cut back by 4 bases and J by 3 bases. The CDR3 covers 15 residues. CDR3 nucleotide sequence: TGTGCCAGCTCACGGGGGACCGGGACAGACTATGGCTACACCTTC. Its translation is CASSRGTGTDYGYTF. Full variable domain (rest looked up from reference TRBV18 and TRBJ1-2): NAGVMQNPRHLVRRRGQEARLRCSPMKGHSHVYWYRQLPEEGLKFMVYLQKENIIDESGMPKERFSAEFPKEGPSILRIQQVVRGDSAAYFCASSRGTGTDYGYTFGSGTRLTVV.

The V and J genes are TRBV3-1 (or the pseudogene TRBV3-2) and TRBJ2-3, with D uncertain. CDR1 and CDR2 (germline): LGHDT, YNNKEL (reference sequence). The V end lost 3 bases, the J end lost 5 bases, and 9 bases lay between the germline ends. This CDR3 spans 13 amino acids. In DNA, the CDR3 is TGTGCCAGCAGCCACCTTAGTGAAGATACGCAGTATTTT. Translated, it gives CASSHLSEDTQYF.

CDR3 sequence: CASSFSGPQASGANVLTF. The CDR3, as DNA: TGCGCCAGCAGCTTTTCTGGGCCCCAAGCCTCTGGGGCCAACGTCCTGACTTTC. The chain is built from TRBV5-1 and TRBJ2-6; D unresolved. The CDR3 consists of 18 residues. CDR1 is SGHRS and CDR2 is YFSETQ in the germline V gene. Trimming pared 2 bases from V and 0 bases from J, leaving 15 bases between.

J is TRBJ2-3 and V is TRBV4-1, with 11 bases lining up with TRBD2. V was clipped by 1 base and J by 6 bases; unmatched bases: 6. Germline values: CDR1 MGHRA, CDR2 YSYEKL. There are 16 residues in the CDR3. The CDR3 sequence: CASSQGLAGGWDTQYF. CDR3 in DNA: TGCGCCAGCAGCCAAGGTCTAGCGGGAGGATGGGATACGCAGTATTTT.